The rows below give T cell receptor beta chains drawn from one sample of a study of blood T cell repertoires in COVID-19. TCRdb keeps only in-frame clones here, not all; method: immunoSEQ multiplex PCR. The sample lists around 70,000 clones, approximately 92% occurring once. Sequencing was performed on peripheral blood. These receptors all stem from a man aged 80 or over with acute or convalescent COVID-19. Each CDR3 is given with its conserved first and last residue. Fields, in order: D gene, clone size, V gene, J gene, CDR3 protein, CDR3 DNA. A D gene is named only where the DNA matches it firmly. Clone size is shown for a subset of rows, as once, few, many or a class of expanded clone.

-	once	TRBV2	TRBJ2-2	CASSVAQGSPANTGELFF	TGTGCCAGCAGTGTGGCGCAGGGGTCTCCCGCGAACACCGGGGAGCTGTTTTTT
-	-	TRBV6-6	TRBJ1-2	CASSFRSVQAGYTF	TGTGCCAGCAGTTTCCGGTCAGTCCAAGCGGGCTACACCTTC
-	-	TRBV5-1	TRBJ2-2	CASSLGGSRPGELFF	TGCGCCAGCAGCTTGGGAGGGAGCAGGCCCGGGGAGCTGTTTTTT
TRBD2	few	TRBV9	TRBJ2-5	CASSGTIAGTETQYF	TGTGCCAGCAGCGGGACTATAGCGGGAACGGAGACCCAGTACTTC
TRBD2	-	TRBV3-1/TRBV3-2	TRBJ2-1	CASSRGTSGSSYNEQFF	TGTGCCAGCAGCCGAGGGACTAGCGGGAGCTCCTACAATGAGCAGTTCTTC
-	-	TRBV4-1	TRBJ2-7	CASSHPTGTGAYEQYF	TGCGCCAGCAGCCACCCAACCGGGACGGGGGCCTACGAGCAGTACTTC
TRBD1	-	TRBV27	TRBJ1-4	CASSPDRGPYRLFF	TGTGCCAGCAGTCCAGACAGGGGCCCCTACAGACTGTTTTTT
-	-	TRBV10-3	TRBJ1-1	CAISESGGSTEAFF	TGTGCCATCAGTGAGTCGGGGGGTAGCACTGAAGCTTTCTTT
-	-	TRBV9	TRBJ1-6	CASSVATNNSPLHF	TGTGCCAGCAGCGTAGCTACTAATAATTCACCCCTCCACTTT
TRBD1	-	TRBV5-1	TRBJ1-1	CASSLRFRATGALDTEAFF	TGCGCCAGCAGCTTGCGATTCCGGGCCACAGGGGCATTGGACACTGAAGCTTTCTTT
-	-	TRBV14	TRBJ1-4	CASSYGHATNEKLFF	TGTGCCAGCAGCTACGGACACGCAACTAATGAAAAACTGTTTTTT
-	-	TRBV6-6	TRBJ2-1	CASSYRTQNEQFF	TGTGCCAGCAGTTACCGCACCCAGAATGAGCAGTTCTTC
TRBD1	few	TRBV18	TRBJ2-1	CASSQNPGQGGNEQFF	TGTGCCAGCTCACAAAATCCGGGACAGGGCGGGAATGAGCAGTTCTTC
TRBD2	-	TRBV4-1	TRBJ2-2	CASSSGEAGAYTGELFF	TGCGCCAGCAGTTCCGGGGAAGCGGGAGCGTACACCGGGGAGCTGTTTTTT
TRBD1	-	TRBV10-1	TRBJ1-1	CASSEGQGTAEAFF	TGCGCCAGCAGTGAGGGACAGGGTACGGCTGAAGCTTTCTTT
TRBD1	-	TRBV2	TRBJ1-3	CASRGGTGNTIYF	TGTGCCAGCAGAGGGGGCACGGGAAACACCATATATTTT
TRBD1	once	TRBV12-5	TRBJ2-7	CASGPPDRDYEQYF	TGTGCTAGTGGTCCCCCGGACAGGGATTACGAGCAGTACTTC
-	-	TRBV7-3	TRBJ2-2	CASSETFGNTGELFF	TGTGCCAGCAGCGAAACTTTTGGGAACACCGGGGAGCTGTTTTTT
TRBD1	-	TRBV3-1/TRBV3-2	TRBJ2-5	CASSQQGVETQYF	TGTGCCAGCAGCCAACAGGGGGTGGAGACCCAGTACTTC
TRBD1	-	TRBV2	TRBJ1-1	CASSGQGQANTEAFF	TGTGCCAGCAGCGGACAGGGACAAGCGAACACTGAAGCTTTCTTT
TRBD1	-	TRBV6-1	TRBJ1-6	CASSALQGSSHWSPLHF	TGTGCCAGCAGTGCGCTACAGGGGTCGTCCCATTGGTCACCCCTCCACTTT
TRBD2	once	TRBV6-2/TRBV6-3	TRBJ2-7	CASSGHRGLAGYTYEQYF	TGTGCCAGCAGCGGGCATAGAGGACTAGCGGGATATACCTACGAGCAGTACTTC
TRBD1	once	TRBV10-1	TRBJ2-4	CASSQTGESKNIQYF	TGCGCCAGCAGTCAGACAGGGGAATCCAAAAACATTCAGTACTTC
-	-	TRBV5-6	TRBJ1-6	CASSWVGARSPLHF	TGTGCCAGCAGCTGGGTGGGAGCACGTTCACCCCTCCACTTT
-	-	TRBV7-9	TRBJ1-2	CASSLDGVNGYTF	TGTGCCAGCAGCTTAGACGGGGTTAACGGCTACACCTTC
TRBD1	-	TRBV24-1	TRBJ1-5	CATSDDGQGPNQPQHF	TGTGCCACCAGTGATGACGGACAGGGGCCTAATCAGCCCCAGCATTTT
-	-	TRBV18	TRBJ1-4	CASSPGAVNEKLFF	TGTGCCAGCTCACCAGGGGCTGTTAATGAAAAACTGTTTTTT